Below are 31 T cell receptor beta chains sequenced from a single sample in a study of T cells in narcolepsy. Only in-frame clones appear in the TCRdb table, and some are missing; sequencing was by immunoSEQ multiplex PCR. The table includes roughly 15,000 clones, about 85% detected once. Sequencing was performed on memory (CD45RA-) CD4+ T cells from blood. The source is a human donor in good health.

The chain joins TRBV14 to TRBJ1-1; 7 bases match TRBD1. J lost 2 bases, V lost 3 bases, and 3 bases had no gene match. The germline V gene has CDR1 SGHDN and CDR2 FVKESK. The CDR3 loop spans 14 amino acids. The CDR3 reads CASSQRGRNTEAFF. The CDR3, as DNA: TGTGCCAGCAGCCAGAGGGGGCGTAACACTGAAGCTTTCTTT.

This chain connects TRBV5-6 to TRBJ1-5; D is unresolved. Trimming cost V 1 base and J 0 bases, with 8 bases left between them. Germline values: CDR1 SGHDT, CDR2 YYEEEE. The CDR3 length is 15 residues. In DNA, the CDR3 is TGTGCCAGCAGCTTGTATCGCCTTAGCAATCAGCCCCAGCATTTT. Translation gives CASSLYRLSNQPQHF.

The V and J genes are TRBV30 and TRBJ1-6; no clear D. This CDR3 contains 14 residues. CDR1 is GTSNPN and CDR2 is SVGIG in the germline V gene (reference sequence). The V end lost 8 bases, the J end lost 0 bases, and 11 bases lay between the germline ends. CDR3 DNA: TGTGCCGGACTGGTGGGCTCCTATAATTCACCCCTCCACTTT. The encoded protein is CAGLVGSYNSPLHF. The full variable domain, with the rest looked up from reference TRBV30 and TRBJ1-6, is SQTIHQWPATLVQPVGSPLSLECTVEGTSNPNLYWYRQAAGRGLQLLFYSVGIGQISSEVPQNLSASRPQDRQFILSSKKLLLSDSGFYLCAGLVGSYNSPLHFGNGTRLTVT.

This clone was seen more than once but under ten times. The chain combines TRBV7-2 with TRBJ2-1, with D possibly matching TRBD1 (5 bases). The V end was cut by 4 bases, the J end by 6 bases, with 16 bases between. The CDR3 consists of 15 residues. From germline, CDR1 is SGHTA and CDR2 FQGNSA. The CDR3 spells CASSSSLGVLNEQFF. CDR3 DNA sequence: TGTGCCAGCAGCTCGTCGCTAGGGGTACTCAATGAGCAGTTCTTC.

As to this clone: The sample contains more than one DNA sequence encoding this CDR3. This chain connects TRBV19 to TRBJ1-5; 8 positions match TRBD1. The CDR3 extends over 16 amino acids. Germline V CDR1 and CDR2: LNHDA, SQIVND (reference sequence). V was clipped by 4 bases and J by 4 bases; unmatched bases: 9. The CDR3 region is CASSTPQGGGNQPQHF. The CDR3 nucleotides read TGTGCCAGTAGTACCCCACAGGGGGGAGGTAATCAGCCCCAGCATTTT.

For the CDR3, the DNA is TGTGCCAGCAGGAGGGGGATCAGCACAGATACGCAGTATTTT. Amino acid sequence: CASRRGISTDTQYF. V usage is TRBV25-1 and J usage is TRBJ2-3; maybe TRBD1 (6 bases). Per germline, CDR1 MGHDK and CDR2 SYGVNS. This CDR3 region has 14 residues. V lost 6 bases, J lost 0 bases, and 10 bases lay in between. Full variable domain (remainder filled in from reference TRBV25-1 and TRBJ2-3): EADIYQTPRYLVIGTGKKITLECSQTMGHDKMYWYQQDPGMELHLIHYSYGVNSTEKGDLSSESTVSRIRTEHFPLTLESARPSHTSQYLCASRRGISTDTQYFGPGTRLTVL.

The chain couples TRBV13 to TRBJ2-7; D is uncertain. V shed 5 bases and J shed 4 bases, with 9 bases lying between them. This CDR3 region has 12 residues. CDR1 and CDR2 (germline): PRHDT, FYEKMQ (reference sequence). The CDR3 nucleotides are TGTGCCAGCAGCCTCCAGGAATACGAGCAGTACTTC. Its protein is CASSLQEYEQYF.

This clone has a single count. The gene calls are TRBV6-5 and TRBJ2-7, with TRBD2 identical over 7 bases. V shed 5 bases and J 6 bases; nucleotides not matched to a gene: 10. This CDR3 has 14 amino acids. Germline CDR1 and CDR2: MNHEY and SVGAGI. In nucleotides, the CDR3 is TGTGCCAGCAGTCAGCCGGGACTACCGGTCGAGCAGTACTTC. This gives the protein CASSQPGLPVEQYF.

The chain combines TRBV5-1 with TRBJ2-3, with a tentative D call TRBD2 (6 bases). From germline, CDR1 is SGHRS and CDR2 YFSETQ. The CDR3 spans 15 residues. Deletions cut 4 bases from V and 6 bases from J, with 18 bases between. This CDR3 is CASSQTSSWMDTQYF. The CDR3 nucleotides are TGCGCCAGCAGCCAGACTAGTTCCTGGATGGATACGCAGTATTTT.

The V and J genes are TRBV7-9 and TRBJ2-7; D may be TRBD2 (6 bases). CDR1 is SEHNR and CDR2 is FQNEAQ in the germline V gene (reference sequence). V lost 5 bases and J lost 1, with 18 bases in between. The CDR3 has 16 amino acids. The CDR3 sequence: CASSRGGGAGSYEQYF. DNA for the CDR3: TGTGCCAGCAGCCGGGGCGGCGGGGCAGGTTCCTACGAGCAGTACTTC.

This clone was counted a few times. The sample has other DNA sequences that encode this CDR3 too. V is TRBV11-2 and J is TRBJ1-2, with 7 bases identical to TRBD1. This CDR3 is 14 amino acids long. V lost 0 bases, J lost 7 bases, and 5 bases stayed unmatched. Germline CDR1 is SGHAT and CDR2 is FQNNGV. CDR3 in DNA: TGTGCCAGCAGCTTAGATCGGGCAGGGGGTGGCTACACCTTC. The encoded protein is CASSLDRAGGGYTF.

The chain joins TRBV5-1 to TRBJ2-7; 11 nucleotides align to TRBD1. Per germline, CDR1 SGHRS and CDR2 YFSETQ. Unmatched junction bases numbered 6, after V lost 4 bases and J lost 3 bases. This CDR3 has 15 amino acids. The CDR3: CASSLGTGGIYEQYF. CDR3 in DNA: TGCGCCAGCAGCCTCGGGACAGGGGGTATCTACGAGCAGTACTTC.

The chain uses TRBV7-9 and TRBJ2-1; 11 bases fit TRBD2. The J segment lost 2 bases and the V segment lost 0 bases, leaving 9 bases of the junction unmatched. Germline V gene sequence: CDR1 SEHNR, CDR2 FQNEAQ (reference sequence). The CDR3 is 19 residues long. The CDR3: CASSLARVILAGAYNEQFF. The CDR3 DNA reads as TGTGCCAGCAGCTTAGCGCGGGTGATACTAGCGGGAGCCTACAATGAGCAGTTCTTC.

The CDR3 DNA reads TGCGCCAGCAGCCAATTGGCAACAGCGGGCTCTGGAAACACCATATATTTT. Protein: CASSQLATAGSGNTIYF. This sequence joins TRBV4-1 and TRBJ1-3; D not certain. The germline gives CDR1 MGHRA, CDR2 YSYEKL. Trimming stripped 2 bases from V and 0 bases from J, with 14 bases between. The CDR3 is made up of 17 amino acids.

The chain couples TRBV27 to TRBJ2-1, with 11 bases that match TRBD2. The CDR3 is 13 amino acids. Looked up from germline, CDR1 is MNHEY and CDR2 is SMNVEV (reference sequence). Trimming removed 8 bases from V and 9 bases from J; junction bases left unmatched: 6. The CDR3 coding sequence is TGTGCCAGCTCTGTGCTAGCGGGAGGTGAGCAGTTCTTC. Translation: CASSVLAGGEQFF.

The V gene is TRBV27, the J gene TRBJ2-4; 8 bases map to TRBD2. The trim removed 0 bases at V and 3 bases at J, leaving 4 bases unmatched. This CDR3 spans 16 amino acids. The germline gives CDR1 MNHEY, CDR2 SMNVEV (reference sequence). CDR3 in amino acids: CASSLSSSGSKNIQYF. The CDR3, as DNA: TGTGCCAGCAGTTTATCGTCCAGCGGGAGCAAAAACATTCAGTACTTC.

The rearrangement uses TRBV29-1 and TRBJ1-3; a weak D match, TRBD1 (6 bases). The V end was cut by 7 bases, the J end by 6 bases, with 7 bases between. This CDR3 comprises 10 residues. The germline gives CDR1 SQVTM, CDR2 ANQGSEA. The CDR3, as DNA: TGCAGCGCAGGGGAAAACACCATATATTTT. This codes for CSAGENTIYF.

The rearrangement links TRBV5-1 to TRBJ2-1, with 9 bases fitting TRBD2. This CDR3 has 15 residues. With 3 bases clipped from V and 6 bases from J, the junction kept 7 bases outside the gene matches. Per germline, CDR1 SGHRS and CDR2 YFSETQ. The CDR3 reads CASSYSGSGGNEQFF. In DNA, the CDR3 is TGCGCCAGCAGCTATAGCGGGAGCGGAGGCAATGAGCAGTTCTTC.

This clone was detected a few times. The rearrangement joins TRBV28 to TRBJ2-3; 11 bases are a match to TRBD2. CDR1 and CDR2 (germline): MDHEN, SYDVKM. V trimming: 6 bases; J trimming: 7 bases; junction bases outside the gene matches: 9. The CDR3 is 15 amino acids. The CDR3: CASRTPGLAANTQYF. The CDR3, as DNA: TGTGCCAGCAGAACCCCGGGACTAGCGGCTAATACGCAGTATTTT.

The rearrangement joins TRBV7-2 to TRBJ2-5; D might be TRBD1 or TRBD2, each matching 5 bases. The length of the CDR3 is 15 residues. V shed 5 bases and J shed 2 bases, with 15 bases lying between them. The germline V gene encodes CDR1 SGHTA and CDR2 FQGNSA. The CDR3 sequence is CASSRAGTKQETQYF. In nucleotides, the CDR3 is TGTGCCAGCAGCAGGGCCGGGACCAAGCAAGAGACCCAGTACTTC.

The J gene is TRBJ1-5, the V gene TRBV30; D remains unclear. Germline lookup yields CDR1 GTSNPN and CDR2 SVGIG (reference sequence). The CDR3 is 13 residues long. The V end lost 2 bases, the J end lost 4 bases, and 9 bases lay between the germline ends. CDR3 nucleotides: TGTGCCTGGAGTCCCACCACGAATCAGCCCCAGCATTTT. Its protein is CAWSPTTNQPQHF.

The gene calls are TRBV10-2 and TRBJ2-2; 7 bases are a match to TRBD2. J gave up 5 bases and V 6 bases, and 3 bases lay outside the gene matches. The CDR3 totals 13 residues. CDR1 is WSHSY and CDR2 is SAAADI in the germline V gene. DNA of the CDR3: TGCGCCAGCAGGGGCGGGAGTACCGGGGAGCTGTTTTTT. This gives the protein CASRGGSTGELFF.

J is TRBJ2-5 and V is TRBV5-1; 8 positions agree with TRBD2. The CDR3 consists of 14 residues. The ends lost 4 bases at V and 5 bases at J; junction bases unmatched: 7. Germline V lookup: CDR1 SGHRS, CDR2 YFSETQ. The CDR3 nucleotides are TGCGCCAGCAGCCCGGAAGCGGGGGAGGAGACCCAGTACTTC. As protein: CASSPEAGEETQYF. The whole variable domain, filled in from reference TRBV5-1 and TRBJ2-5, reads KAGVTQTPRYLIKTRGQQVTLSCSPISGHRSVSWYQQTPGQGLQFLFEYFSETQRNKGNFPGRFSGRQFSNSRSEMNVSTLELGDSALYLCASSPEAGEETQYFGPGTRLLVL.

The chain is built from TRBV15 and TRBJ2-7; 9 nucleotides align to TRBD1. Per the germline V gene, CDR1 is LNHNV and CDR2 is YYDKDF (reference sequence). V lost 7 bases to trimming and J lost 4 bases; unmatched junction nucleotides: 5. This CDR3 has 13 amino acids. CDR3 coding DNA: TGTGCCACCATTACAGGGGGCGGATACGAGCAGTACTTC. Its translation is CATITGGGYEQYF.

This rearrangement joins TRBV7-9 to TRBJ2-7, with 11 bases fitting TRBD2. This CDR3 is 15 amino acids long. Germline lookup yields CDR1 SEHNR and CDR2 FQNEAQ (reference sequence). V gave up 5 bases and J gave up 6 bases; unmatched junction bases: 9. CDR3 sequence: CASSPTTSGGREQYF. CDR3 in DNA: TGTGCCAGCAGCCCGACAACTAGCGGGGGACGCGAGCAGTACTTC.

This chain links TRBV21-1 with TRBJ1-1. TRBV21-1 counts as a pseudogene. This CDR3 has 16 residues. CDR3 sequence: CASSKKGSRGNTEAFF. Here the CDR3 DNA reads TGTGCCAGCAGCAAAAAGGGAAGTCGTGGGAACACTGAAGCTTTCTTT.

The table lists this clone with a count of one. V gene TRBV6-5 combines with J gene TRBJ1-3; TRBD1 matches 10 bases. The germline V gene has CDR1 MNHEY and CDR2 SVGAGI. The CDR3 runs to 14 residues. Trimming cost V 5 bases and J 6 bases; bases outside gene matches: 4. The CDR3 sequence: CASSTGQGINTIYF. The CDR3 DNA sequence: TGTGCCAGCAGTACGGGACAGGGGATAAACACCATATATTTT.

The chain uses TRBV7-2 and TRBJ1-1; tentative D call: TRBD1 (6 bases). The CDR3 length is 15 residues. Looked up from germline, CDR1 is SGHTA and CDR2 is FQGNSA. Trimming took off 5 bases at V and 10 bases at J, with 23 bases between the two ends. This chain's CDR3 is CASSPRAGDITPAFF. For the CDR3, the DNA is TGTGCCAGCAGCCCCCGGGCCGGGGACATTACCCCAGCTTTCTTT.

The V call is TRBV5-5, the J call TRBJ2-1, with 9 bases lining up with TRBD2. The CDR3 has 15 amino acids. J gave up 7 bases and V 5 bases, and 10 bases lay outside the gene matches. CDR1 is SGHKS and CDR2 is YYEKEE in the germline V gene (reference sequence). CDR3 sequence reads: CASRPGGRADNEQFF. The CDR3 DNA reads TGTGCCAGCAGACCAGGCGGGAGGGCCGATAATGAGCAGTTCTTC.

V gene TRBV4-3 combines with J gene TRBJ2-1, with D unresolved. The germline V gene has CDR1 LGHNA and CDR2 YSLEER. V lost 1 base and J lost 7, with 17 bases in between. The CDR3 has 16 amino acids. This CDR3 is CASSQVPVLHANEQFF. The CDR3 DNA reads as TGCGCCAGCAGCCAAGTCCCGGTTCTCCATGCGAATGAGCAGTTCTTC.

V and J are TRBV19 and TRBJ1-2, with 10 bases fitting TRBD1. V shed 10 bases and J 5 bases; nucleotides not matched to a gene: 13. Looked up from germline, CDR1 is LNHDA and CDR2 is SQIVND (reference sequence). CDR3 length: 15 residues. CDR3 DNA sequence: TGTGCCACCAGGGACAGGGGAAACTACTTGTATGGCTACACCTTC. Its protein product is CATRDRGNYLYGYTF.